The T cell receptor (beta chain) described here comes from a study of monozygotic twins with inflammatory bowel disease. Findings of the study overall: Clonotypes shared with others were fewer in IBD patients than in healthy twins, especially with disease activity. The data gave no support to a single strong IBD-associated signal or clonotype.

Each of TCRalpha and TCRbeta cDNA went through two nested PCRs, lasting approximately 16 and 10 cycles. TCRdb re-called the 5' RACE reads and catalogs CDR3 proteins one per entry, DNA excluded. Its clone listing holds more than 75,000 distinct CDR3 sequences. Per germline, CDR1 SGHVS and CDR2 FNYEAQ. CDR3 length: 15 residues. About this clonotype itself: What it recognizes is unknown.

The rearrangement joins TRBV7-6 to TRBJ1-6; TCRdb's D call of TRBD1 is untestable without DNA. This receptor was identified in a human donor with ulcerative colitis or Crohn's disease, or a healthy co-twin of an affected twin (not recorded which). Sequencing was carried out using blood. The CDR3 loop reads CASSLQAGGKSPLHF.